By sample fraction, the clone carrying this TCR beta chain is medium-sized. No cell fractionation was done, so the repertoire covers all unsorted peripheral blood T cells. This entry comes from a study of HIV-infected patients and healthy controls. cDNA was made from approximately 500 ng RNA using alpha and beta constant primers. Each of the alpha and beta chains got its own library through chain-specific third strand synthesis with indices. MiXCR was run by TCRdb on the 5' RACE reads, yielding one entry per CDR3 protein. The sample has about 19,000 distinct CDR3 sequences; approximately 9% are singletons. Specimen: blood. This sequence originates from an adult in good health.

CDR3 DNA: TGTGCCAGCAGCGACTATCAAGAGACCCAGTACTTC. Translation: CASSDYQETQYF. This chain joins TRBV7-9 and TRBJ2-5; perhaps TRBD2 as D (5 bases). Germline V gene data show CDR1 as SEHNR and CDR2 as FQNEAQ (reference sequence). This CDR3 region has 12 residues. Trimming pared 5 bases from V and 2 bases from J, leaving 6 bases between.